The 14 T cell receptor beta chains presented below share a single source sample, sequenced in a study of cytomegalovirus exposure and HLA in healthy donors (dated by TCRdb to 2017 to 2019). Library preparation used the immunoSEQ multiplex PCR assay. A mixture of 60 forward primers for TCR Vbeta segments and 13 reverse primers for TCR Jbeta segments was used in the multiplex PCR. TCRdb provides this immuneACCESS table in a form limited to in-frame rearrangements. Some clones are lacking; in checked studies, under half of them reflect an unresolved V gene, and why the rest are absent is not known. Recorded for this sample are about 180,000 clones; approximately 80% of them occurred a single time. The ten largest account for about 1.3% of the sample. The sequenced sample consisted of PBMCs. The receptors stem from a girl between 10 and 17 years old in good health and CMV-seropositive.

This clone was seen once. This sequence joins TRBV6-1 and TRBJ2-7; D is uncertain. CDR3 length: 13 amino acids. Trimming left V 6 bases short and J 3 bases short, with 12 bases between. CDR1 is MNHNS, CDR2 SASEGT, per germline. CDR3 sequence (DNA): TGTGCCAGCAGCCACCGAGAGTACTACGAGCAGTACTTC. Its translation is CASSHREYYEQYF.

This rearrangement joins TRBV5-1 to TRBJ2-3; 7 nucleotides align to TRBD2. CDR1 and CDR2 (germline): SGHRS, YFSETQ. V was clipped by 4 bases and J by 3 bases; unmatched bases: 5. This CDR3 region has 14 residues. CDR3 sequence (DNA): TGCGCCAGCAGCCCGGACGGGGGGACAGATACGCAGTATTTT. Translating it yields CASSPDGGTDTQYF.

V usage is TRBV4-1 and J usage is TRBJ2-5; weak D call: TRBD1 (6 bases). The germline V and J ends were trimmed by 1 base and 5 bases, with 14 bases remaining between them. The CDR3 has 15 amino acids. Germline V gives CDR1 MGHRA, CDR2 YSYEKL. The CDR3 spells CASSQGAGDVETQYF. The CDR3 bases are TGCGCCAGCAGCCAAGGGGCAGGGGACGTGGAGACCCAGTACTTC.

J is TRBJ1-1 and V is TRBV6-4, with D possibly being TRBD1 (5 bases). Between the trimmed V and J ends, which lost 6 bases and 4 bases, there was a span of 18 bases. The CDR3 totals 15 residues. In germline, CDR1 is MRHNA, CDR2 SNTAGT. CDR3 sequence reads: CASRMTLGGTTEAFF. CDR3 bases: TGTGCCAGCAGGATGACGTTGGGGGGGACCACTGAAGCTTTCTTT.

The chain couples TRBV29-1 to TRBJ1-1; TRBD1 aligns across 7 bases. This CDR3 has 12 amino acids. Germline lookup yields CDR1 SQVTM and CDR2 ANQGSEA. V shed 7 bases and J 3 bases; nucleotides not matched to a gene: 5. The CDR3 bases are TGCAGCGGTGACAGGGTACACACTGAAGCTTTCTTT. As protein: CSGDRVHTEAFF.

V is TRBV23-1 and J is TRBJ1-2; perhaps TRBD1 as D (6 bases). TRBV23-1 is flagged as an ORF with uncertain function. V lost 7 bases and J lost 0, with 15 bases in between. This CDR3 spans 15 amino acids. CDR3 in DNA: TGCGCCAGCAATCTTTTGGACAGTTCTAACTATGGCTACACCTTC. Translating gives CASNLLDSSNYGYTF.

The chain employs TRBV5-1 and TRBJ1-2, with a possible D match to TRBD1 (5 bases). Germline V gives CDR1 SGHRS, CDR2 YFSETQ. V was cut by 6 bases and J by 2 bases, with 14 bases left in between. The CDR3 extends over 14 amino acids. Here the CDR3 DNA reads TGCGCCAGCACGGCTATTCCAGGGAACTATGGCTACACCTTC. Its protein is CASTAIPGNYGYTF.

This chain uses TRBV9 with TRBJ1-1; tentative D call: TRBD1 (6 bases). Germline values: CDR1 SGDLS, CDR2 YYNGEE. Trimming took off 3 bases at V and 1 base at J, with 13 bases between the two ends. The CDR3 is made up of 15 amino acids. The CDR3 DNA is TGTGCCAGCAGCGCGAGGGAGACAGGGAACACTGAAGCTTTCTTT. Translating it yields CASSARETGNTEAFF.

The CDR3 sequence: CASSRSPGQETQYF. As DNA, the CDR3 is TGTGCCAGCAGCCGTTCACCGGGCCAAGAGACCCAGTACTTC. The chain is built from TRBV7-6 and TRBJ2-5; D is ambiguous. This CDR3 has 14 amino acids. CDR1 and CDR2 from the germline V gene are SGHVS and FNYEAQ. V was trimmed by 5 bases and J by 1 base, leaving 11 bases between them.

The chain couples TRBV30 to TRBJ2-7, with a weak D call TRBD1 (7 bases). CDR3 length: 15 amino acids. CDR1 and CDR2 (germline): GTSNPN, SVGIG (reference sequence). Between the trimmed V and J ends, which lost 4 bases and 0 bases, there was a span of 16 bases. The CDR3 nucleotides read TGTGCCTGGAAATGGGGCGGGACAGCCTCCTACGAGCAGTACTTC. Translation: CAWKWGGTASYEQYF.

V and J are TRBV5-5 and TRBJ1-2, with D possibly TRBD1 on 6 matching bases. Germline values: CDR1 SGHKS, CDR2 YYEKEE (reference sequence). V gave up 1 base and J gave up 8 bases, with 9 bases separating them. This CDR3 is built from 12 residues. The CDR3 region is CASSLTGSGYTF. The CDR3 coding sequence is TGTGCCAGCAGCTTGACAGGGAGCGGCTACACCTTC. The variable domain in full, with the rest retrieved from reference TRBV5-5 and TRBJ1-2, is DAGVTQSPTHLIKTRGQQVTLRCSPISGHKSVSWYQQVLGQGPQFIFQYYEKEERGRGNFPDRFSARQFPNYSSELNVNALLLGDSALYLCASSLTGSGYTFGSGTRLTVV.

This clone came up once. The V and J genes are TRBV27 and TRBJ2-2, with 7 bases fitting TRBD2. With 3 bases clipped from V and 0 bases from J, the junction kept 4 bases outside the gene matches. Germline lookup yields CDR1 MNHEY and CDR2 SMNVEV (reference sequence). This CDR3 region has 16 residues. CDR3 protein: CASSFAGDSNTGELFF. In DNA, the CDR3 is TGTGCCAGCAGTTTCGCGGGAGACTCGAACACCGGGGAGCTGTTTTTT.

The chain has TRBV5-5 and TRBJ2-6; maybe TRBD1 (5 bases). This CDR3 has 14 amino acids. Trimming removed 10 bases from V and 4 bases from J, with 15 bases in between. Germline V gene data show CDR1 as SGHKS and CDR2 as YYEKEE (reference sequence). DNA for the CDR3: TGTGCCTGCACATCAGGGCCCGGGGCCAACGTCCTGACTTTC. Encoded protein: CACTSGPGANVLTF.

V gene TRBV6-5 combines with J gene TRBJ2-7, with 9 nucleotides matching TRBD1. This CDR3 region has 13 residues. Germline trimming cut 6 bases from V and 4 bases from J; bases unmatched to any gene: 4. Germline loops: CDR1 MNHEY, CDR2 SVGAGI. CDR3 in amino acids: CASRRDRAYEQYF. The CDR3 nucleotides read TGTGCCAGCAGAAGGGACAGGGCTTACGAGCAGTACTTC.